The 7 T cell receptor beta chains below come from one sample, sequenced in a study of cytomegalovirus exposure and HLA in healthy donors. Generated by immunoSEQ multiplex PCR, the TCRdb table keeps only in-frame clones and is missing some. The sample yields 120,000 or so clones, 70% to 90% seen once. The sequencing sample was made of PBMCs. These receptors all come from a woman aged 18-29 years in good health and CMV-seronegative.

CDR3 amino acids: CASSQPPPGTQNTGELFF. The CDR3 coding sequence is TGTGCCAGCAGCCAACCCCCCCCCGGGACTCAGAACACCGGGGAGCTGTTTTTT. V is TRBV4-2 and J is TRBJ2-2; tentative D call: TRBD2 (6 bases). The CDR3 consists of 18 residues. The V end lost 2 bases, the J end lost 1 base, and 17 bases lay between the germline ends. Germline V CDR1 and CDR2: LGHNA, YNFKEQ.

The chain employs TRBV18 and TRBJ1-2; TRBD1 matches 8 bases. J gave up 8 bases and V 3 bases, and 8 bases lay outside the gene matches. This CDR3 contains 14 residues. Germline lookup yields CDR1 KGHSH and CDR2 LQKENI. CDR3 region: CASSPGQGRYGYTF. The CDR3 nucleotides are TGTGCCAGCTCACCCGGACAGGGAAGGTACGGCTACACCTTC. Based on the CDR3 plus reference TRBV18 and TRBJ1-2, the full variable domain is NAGVMQNPRHLVRRRGQEARLRCSPMKGHSHVYWYRQLPEEGLKFMVYLQKENIIDESGMPKERFSAEFPKEGPSILRIQQVVRGDSAAYFCASSPGQGRYGYTFGSGTRLTVV.

This sequence joins TRBV9 and TRBJ2-1; 10 nucleotides agree with TRBD2. The CDR3 has 16 residues. CDR1 is SGDLS, CDR2 YYNGEE, per germline. J was trimmed by 0 bases and V by 0 bases; bases with no gene match: 0. The chain's CDR3 is CASSVASGGSYNEQFF. CDR3 nucleotide sequence: TGTGCCAGCAGCGTAGCTAGCGGGGGCTCCTACAATGAGCAGTTCTTC. The variable domain in full, with the rest retrieved from reference TRBV9 and TRBJ2-1, is DSGVTQTPKHLITATGQRVTLRCSPRSGDLSVYWYQQSLDQGLQFLIQYYNGEERAKGNILERFSAQQFPDLHSELNLSSLELGDSALYFCASSVASGGSYNEQFFGPGTRLTVL.

This chain links TRBV10-3 with TRBJ2-5, with TRBD1 matching 9 bases. CDR3 size: 14 residues. Germline V gene data show CDR1 as ENHRY and CDR2 as SYGVKD. V lost 0 bases to trimming and J lost 4 bases; unmatched junction nucleotides: 0. CDR3 bases: TGTGCCATCAGTGAGTCGGACAGGGGAGAGACCCAGTACTTC. Its protein product is CAISESDRGETQYF.

The chain is built from TRBV19 and TRBJ1-5; 8 positions match TRBD1. Germline CDR1 reads LNHDA; CDR2 reads SQIVND (reference sequence). Trimming at V came to 4 bases and at J to 2 bases, leaving 4 bases not matched to a gene. There are 15 residues in the CDR3. The CDR3 spells CASSTDRGRNQPQHF. The CDR3 DNA sequence: TGTGCCAGTAGTACCGACAGGGGACGCAATCAGCCCCAGCATTTT.

The chain has TRBV11-3 and TRBJ1-1; TRBD1 aligns across 9 bases. The J segment lost 6 bases and the V segment lost 5 bases, leaving 4 bases of the junction unmatched. Germline CDR1 is SGHNT and CDR2 is YENEEA. The CDR3 sequence is 13 residues long. In DNA form, the CDR3 reads TGTGCCAGCAGCATAAGACAGGGGGCTGAAGCTTTCTTT. Residues: CASSIRQGAEAFF.

This chain joins TRBV27 and TRBJ2-3; no definite D call. The CDR3 loop spans 14 amino acids. The germline gives CDR1 MNHEY, CDR2 SMNVEV (reference sequence). Trimming stripped 0 bases from V and 2 bases from J, with 6 bases between. The CDR3 DNA follows: TGTGCCAGCAGTTTATCGACTGTCACAGATACGCAGTATTTT. Translated, it gives CASSLSTVTDTQYF.